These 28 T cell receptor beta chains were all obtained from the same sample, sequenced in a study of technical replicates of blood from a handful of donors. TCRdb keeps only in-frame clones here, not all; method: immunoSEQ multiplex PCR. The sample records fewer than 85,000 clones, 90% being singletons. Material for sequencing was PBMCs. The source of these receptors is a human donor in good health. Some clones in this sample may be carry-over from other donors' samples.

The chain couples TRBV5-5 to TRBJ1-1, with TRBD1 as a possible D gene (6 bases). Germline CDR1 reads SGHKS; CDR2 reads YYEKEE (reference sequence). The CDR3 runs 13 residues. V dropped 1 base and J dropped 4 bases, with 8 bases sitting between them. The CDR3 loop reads CASSLRGGTEAFF. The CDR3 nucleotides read TGTGCCAGCAGCTTGAGAGGGGGCACTGAAGCTTTCTTT.

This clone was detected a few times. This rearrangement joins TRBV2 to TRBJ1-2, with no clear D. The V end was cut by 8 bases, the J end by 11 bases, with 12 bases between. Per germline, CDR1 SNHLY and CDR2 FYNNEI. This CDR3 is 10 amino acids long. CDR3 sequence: CASGKQQYTF. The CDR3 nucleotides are TGTGCCAGCGGTAAACAACAATACACCTTC.

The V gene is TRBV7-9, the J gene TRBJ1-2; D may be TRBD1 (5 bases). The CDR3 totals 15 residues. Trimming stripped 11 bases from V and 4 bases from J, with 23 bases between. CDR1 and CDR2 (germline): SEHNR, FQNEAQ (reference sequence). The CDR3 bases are TGTGCCGGTACGGGAGTTCTTCCGGGGGGCTATGGCTACACCTTC. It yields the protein CAGTGVLPGGYGYTF.

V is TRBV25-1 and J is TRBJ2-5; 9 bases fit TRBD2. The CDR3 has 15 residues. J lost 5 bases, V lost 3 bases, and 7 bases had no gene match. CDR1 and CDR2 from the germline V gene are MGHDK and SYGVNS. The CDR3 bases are TGTGCCAGCAGTGACGTCCAGCGGGAGGAGGAGACCCAGTACTTC. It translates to CASSDVQREEETQYF.

CDR3: CASDSGGGRVVAQYF. The CDR3 bases are TGTGCCAGCGATAGTGGTGGCGGCAGGGTGGTCGCCCAGTACTTC. The V gene is TRBV11-2, the J gene TRBJ2-5; a weak D match, TRBD1 (5 bases). V was cut by 8 bases and J by 9 bases, with 25 bases left in between. CDR3 length equals 15 residues. CDR1 is SGHAT and CDR2 is FQNNGV in the germline V gene.

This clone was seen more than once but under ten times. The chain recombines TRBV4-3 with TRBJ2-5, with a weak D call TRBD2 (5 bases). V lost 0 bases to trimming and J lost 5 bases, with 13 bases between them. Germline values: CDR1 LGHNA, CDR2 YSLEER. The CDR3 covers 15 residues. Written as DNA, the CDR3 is TGCGCCAGCAGCCAAGATGAAGGACTCGGGGAGACCCAGTACTTC. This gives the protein CASSQDEGLGETQYF.

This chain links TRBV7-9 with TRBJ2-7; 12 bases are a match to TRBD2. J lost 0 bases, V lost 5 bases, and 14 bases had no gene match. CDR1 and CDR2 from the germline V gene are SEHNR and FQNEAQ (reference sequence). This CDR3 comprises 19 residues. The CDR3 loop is CASSQTSGSLERVSYEQYF. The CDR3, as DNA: TGTGCCAGCAGCCAGACTAGCGGGAGCCTAGAAAGAGTCTCCTACGAGCAGTACTTC.

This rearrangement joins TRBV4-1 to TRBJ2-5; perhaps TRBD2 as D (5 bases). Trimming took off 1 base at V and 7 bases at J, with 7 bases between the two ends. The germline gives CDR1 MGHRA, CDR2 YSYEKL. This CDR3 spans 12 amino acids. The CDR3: CASSQVRGTQYF. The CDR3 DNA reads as TGCGCCAGCAGCCAAGTTCGGGGGACCCAGTACTTC.

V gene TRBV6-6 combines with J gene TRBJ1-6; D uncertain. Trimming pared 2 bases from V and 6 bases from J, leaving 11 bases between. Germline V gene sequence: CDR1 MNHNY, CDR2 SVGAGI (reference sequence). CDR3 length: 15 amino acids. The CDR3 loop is CASSYLMAANSPLHF. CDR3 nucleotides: TGTGCCAGCAGTTACCTGATGGCCGCTAATTCACCCCTCCACTTT.

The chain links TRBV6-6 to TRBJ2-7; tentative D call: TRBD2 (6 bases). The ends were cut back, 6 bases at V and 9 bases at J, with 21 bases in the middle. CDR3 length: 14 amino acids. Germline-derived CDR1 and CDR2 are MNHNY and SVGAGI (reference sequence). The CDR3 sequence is CASSGEAGSVGQYF. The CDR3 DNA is TGTGCCAGCAGCGGGGAGGCAGGGTCGGTGGGGCAGTACTTC.

CDR3 nucleotide sequence: TGTGCCAGCAGTATCCTCGACAGGGGAGACAAGACCCAGTACTTC. This translates into CASSILDRGDKTQYF. This chain connects TRBV6-6 to TRBJ2-5, with 8 bases matching TRBD1. CDR3 length: 15 amino acids. Trimming at V came to 5 bases and at J to 6 bases, leaving 11 bases not matched to a gene. CDR1 and CDR2 (germline): MNHNY, SVGAGI (reference sequence).

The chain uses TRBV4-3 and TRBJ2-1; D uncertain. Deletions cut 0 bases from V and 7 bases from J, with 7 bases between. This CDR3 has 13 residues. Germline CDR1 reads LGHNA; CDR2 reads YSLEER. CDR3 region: CASSQEPTNEQFF. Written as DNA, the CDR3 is TGCGCCAGCAGCCAAGAACCGACTAATGAGCAGTTCTTC.

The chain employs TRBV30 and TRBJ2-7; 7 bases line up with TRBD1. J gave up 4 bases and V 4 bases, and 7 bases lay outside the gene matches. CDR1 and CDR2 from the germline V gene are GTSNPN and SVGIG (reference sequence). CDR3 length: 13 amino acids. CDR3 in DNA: TGTGCCTGGAATTCCGGGACAGAGTACGAGCAGTACTTC. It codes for CAWNSGTEYEQYF.

In DNA, the CDR3 is TGTGCCAGCAGCCCGCTGACTACCAACACCGGGGAGCTGTTTTTT. It is translated as CASSPLTTNTGELFF. The chain couples TRBV2 to TRBJ2-2; the D gene is possibly TRBD2 (5 bases). The CDR3 is 15 amino acids. Germline CDR1 SNHLY, CDR2 FYNNEI. Trimming cost V 6 bases and J 2 bases, with 13 bases left between them.

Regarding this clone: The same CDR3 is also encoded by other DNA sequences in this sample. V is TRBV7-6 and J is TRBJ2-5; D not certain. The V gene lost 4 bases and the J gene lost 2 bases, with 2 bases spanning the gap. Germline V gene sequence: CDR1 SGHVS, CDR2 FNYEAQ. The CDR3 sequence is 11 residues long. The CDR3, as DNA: TGTGCCAGCAGCTCTCAAGAGACCCAGTACTTC. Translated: CASSSQETQYF.

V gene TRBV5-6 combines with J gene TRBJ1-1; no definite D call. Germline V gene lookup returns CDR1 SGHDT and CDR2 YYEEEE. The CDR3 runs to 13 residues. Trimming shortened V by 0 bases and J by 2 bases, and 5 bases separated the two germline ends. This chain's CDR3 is CASSLGRNTEAFF. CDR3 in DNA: TGTGCCAGCAGCTTGGGCAGAAACACTGAAGCTTTCTTT.

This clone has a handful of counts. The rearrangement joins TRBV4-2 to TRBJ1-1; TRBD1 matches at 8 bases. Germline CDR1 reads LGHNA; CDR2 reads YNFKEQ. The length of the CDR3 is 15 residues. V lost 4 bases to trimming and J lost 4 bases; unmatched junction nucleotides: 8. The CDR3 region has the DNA TGTGCCAGCAGCCTTCTGACAGGGGCGAGCACTGAAGCTTTCTTT. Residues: CASSLLTGASTEAFF.

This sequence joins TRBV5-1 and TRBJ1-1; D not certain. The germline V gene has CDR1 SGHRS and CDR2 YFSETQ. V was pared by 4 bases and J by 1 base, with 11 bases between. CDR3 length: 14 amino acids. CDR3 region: CASSQDTRNTEAFF. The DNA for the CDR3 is TGCGCCAGCAGCCAAGACACCCGGAACACTGAAGCTTTCTTT.

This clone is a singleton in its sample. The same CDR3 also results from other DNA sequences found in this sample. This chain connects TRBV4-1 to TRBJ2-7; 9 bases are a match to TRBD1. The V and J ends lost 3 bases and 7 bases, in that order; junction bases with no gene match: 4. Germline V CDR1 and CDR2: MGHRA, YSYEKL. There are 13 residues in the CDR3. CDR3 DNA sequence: TGCGCCAGCAGCCAGAGGACAGGGGATGAGCAGTACTTC. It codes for CASSQRTGDEQYF.

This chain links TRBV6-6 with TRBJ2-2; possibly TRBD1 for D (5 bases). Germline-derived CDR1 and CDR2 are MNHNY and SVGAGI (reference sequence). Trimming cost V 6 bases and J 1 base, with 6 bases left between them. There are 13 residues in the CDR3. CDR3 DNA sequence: TGTGCCAGCAGGACAGAGAACACCGGGGAGCTGTTTTTT. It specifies CASRTENTGELFF.

The CDR3 region is CASRPGTGHSPLHF. CDR3 coding DNA: TGTGCCAGTAGACCCGGGACAGGGCATTCACCCCTCCACTTT. The chain joins TRBV27 to TRBJ1-6; 9 bases align to TRBD1. The germline CDR1 and CDR2 sequences are MNHEY and SMNVEV (reference sequence). The CDR3 contains 14 residues. J gave up 8 bases and V 9 bases, and 8 bases lay outside the gene matches.

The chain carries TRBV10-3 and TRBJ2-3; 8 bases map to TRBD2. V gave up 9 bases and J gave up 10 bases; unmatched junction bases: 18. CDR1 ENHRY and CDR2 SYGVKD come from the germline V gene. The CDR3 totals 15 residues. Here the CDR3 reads CAISGDVGNRGPQYF. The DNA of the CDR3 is TGTGCCATTAGCGGGGATGTAGGGAACCGCGGGCCGCAGTATTTT.

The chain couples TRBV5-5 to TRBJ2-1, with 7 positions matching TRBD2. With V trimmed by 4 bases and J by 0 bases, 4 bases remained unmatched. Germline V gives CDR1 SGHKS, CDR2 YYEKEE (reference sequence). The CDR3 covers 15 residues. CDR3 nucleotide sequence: TGTGCCAGCAGCAACGGGGGGAGCTCCTACAATGAGCAGTTCTTC. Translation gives CASSNGGSSYNEQFF.

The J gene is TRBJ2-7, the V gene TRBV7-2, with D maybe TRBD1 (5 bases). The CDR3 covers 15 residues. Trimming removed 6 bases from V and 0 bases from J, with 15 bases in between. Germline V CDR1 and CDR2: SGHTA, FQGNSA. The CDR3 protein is CASSLSWGGSYEQYF. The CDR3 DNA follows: TGTGCCAGCAGTCTTAGCTGGGGCGGCTCCTACGAGCAGTACTTC.

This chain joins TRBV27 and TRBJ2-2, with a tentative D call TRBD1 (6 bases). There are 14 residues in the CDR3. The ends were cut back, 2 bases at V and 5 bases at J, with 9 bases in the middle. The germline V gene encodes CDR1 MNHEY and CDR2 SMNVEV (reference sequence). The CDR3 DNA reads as TGTGCCAGCAGTTTAACAGGGAAGACCGGGGAGCTGTTTTTT. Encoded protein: CASSLTGKTGELFF.

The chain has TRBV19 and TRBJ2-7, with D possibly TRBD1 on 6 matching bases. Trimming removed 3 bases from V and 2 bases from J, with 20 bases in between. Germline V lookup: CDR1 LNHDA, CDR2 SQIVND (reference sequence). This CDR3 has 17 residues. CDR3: CASSMTLNRELPYEQYF. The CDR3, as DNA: TGTGCCAGTAGTATGACCCTGAACAGGGAACTTCCCTACGAGCAGTACTTC.

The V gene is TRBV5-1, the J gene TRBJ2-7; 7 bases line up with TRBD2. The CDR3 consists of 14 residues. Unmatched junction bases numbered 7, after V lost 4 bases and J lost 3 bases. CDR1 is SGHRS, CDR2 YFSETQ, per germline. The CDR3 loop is CASSVGWGGYEQYF. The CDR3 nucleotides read TGCGCCAGCAGCGTGGGTTGGGGGGGCTACGAGCAGTACTTC.

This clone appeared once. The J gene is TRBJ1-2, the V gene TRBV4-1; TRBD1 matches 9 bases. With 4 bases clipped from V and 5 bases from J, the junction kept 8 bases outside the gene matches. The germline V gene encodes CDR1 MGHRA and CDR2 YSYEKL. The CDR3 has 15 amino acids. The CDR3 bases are TGCGCCAGCAGCCGAGACCGGGACAGGGCTTATGGCTACACCTTC. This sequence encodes CASSRDRDRAYGYTF.